This TCR beta chain was sequenced in a study of T cells in Graves' hyperthyroidism and ophthalmopathy. This clonotype was found many times. Antigen: not known. It was 10 ml of fresh peripheral blood that supplied the PBMCs. Study-wide findings and caveats: Within blood appeared most thyroid clonotypes that had expanded above 0.001. Model output signaled ophthalmopathy a median approximately 6 months ahead of onset.

V was cut by 4 bases and J by 2 bases, with 11 bases left in between. The CDR3 is 15 residues long. Germline V gene lookup returns CDR1 MNHEY and CDR2 SVGEGT. RNA transcripts gave rise to amplified TCR beta CDR3 regions. Carried out on the TCR CDR3, a first-round RT-PCR used the HTBI primer set. MiXCR, applied by TCRdb to the multiplex PCR reads, yields one record per CDR3 protein. The data show about 260,000 distinct CDR3 sequences, with approximately 26% seen just once and about a quarter held by the top ten. The chain uses TRBV6-2 or TRBV6-3 and TRBJ2-2; tentatively, D is TRBD2 (6 bases). The receptor's source is a man aged 35-49 years with Graves' hyperthyroidism that later progressed to Graves' ophthalmopathy. The sample was blood. The chain's CDR3 is CASSSWRGNTGELFF. CDR3 bases: TGTGCCAGCAGTTCGTGGCGGGGCAACACCGGGGAGCTGTTTTTT.